The text below deals with one TCR beta chain. Its antigen remains undetermined. Base quality data are lacking; no much larger clone is found one base away. The CDR3, from cysteine to phenylalanine, totals 14 residues. The read is trimmed to its CDR3 DNA, 42 bases read in frame from base 1. V is cut by 3 bases and J by 8 bases, and the space between the germline ends is 14 bases. CDR1 and CDR2 were assigned from the germline V gene (reference sequence) as LNHDA and SQIVND. Amplification of TCR beta CDR3 regions was carried out from RNA transcripts. The TCR CDR3 was subjected to a first round of RT-PCR using the HTBI primer set and the Qiagen OneStep RT-PCR kit. The libraries were constructed in a second round of multiplex PCR and then size-selected and purified. The libraries were sequenced on an Illumina HiSeq2000 using paired-end 100 bp reads. Processing in the source paper ran as follows. SOAPnuke was used to process the raw data, with reads discarded if the reads contained adapters or uncalled bases, had a mean Phred below 15, or lacked an exact constant-primer or identifier match. High-quality paired reads were merged using COPE v1.2.5, and each unique nucleotide sequence was defined as a clonotype. MiTCR v1.1 was used to align clonotypes to the IMGT TRBV, TRBD and TRBJ reference segments. Analysis was restricted to V-J combinations with a frequency above 0.0001, which covered 98% to 99.2% of repertoires. The TCS score was defined as F50 (clonal expansion) divided by E x V (chaos), with BLOSUM62-based TCRdist calculated between CDR3 peptides within each V-J. Welch's t-statistics and random forest reduced roughly 500 V-J features to about 13, which were used in a naive Bayes classifier (R e1071). The raw public data were reprocessed by TCRdb itself: fastp quality trimming at Q25, MiXCR clonotype calling, in-frame beta chains only. CDR3 protein sequences are deduplicated, and each keeps its most common genes and DNA. The V and J calls were not made by the authors but by TCRdb's processing. This sample gives about 420,000 distinct CDR3 sequences in total; approximately 15% of them show up just once. The ten largest clones capture about 7.7% of the sample.

This sample is drawn from a study of T cells in Graves' hyperthyroidism and ophthalmopathy (dated by TCRdb to between 2018 and 2021). Concerning the study at large: Peripheral blood samples were taken at the time of initial diagnosis, prior to any treatment. After sampling, hyperthyroidism patients received methimazole starting at 30 mg daily, and ophthalmopathy patients received high-dose intravenous methylprednisolone. TCR V-J signatures able to tell the groups apart were searched for in a discovery cohort of approximately 95 patients, of whom more than 40 had Graves' ophthalmopathy and about 55 had stable Graves' hyperthyroidism. The 80 to 100 discovery patients were randomly divided into training and test sets at a 7:3 ratio. Prospective prediction of ophthalmopathy was tested in an independent validation cohort consisting of roughly 19 hyperthyroidism patients and around 17 patients who later progressed to ophthalmopathy. In more than 5 Graves' hyperthyroidism patients, the study also compared T-cell repertoires from thyroid tissue with T-cell repertoires from blood. The paper reports TCR Vbeta CDR3 sequencing of some 140 peripheral blood samples: around 45 ophthalmopathy, under 85 hyperthyroidism and 17 progressor patients.

Stable Graves' hyperthyroidism was defined as the absence of progression to ophthalmopathy over 18 months of follow-up. The hyperthyroidism patients were between 18 and 65 years old and newly diagnosed, with a disease duration of less than 2 months. The study excluded patients with uncontrolled infections, other autoimmune diseases, pregnancy or lactation. Diagnoses relied on clinical symptoms, serum thyroxine and TRAb, thyroid ultrasound and orbital computed tomography. PBMCs were separated from roughly 9.3 ml of fresh peripheral blood using Ficoll-Paque density gradient centrifugation. Total RNA was extracted with Trizol reagent, and quality was checked on an Agilent 2100 Bioanalyzer. Broad study findings and their caveats: A model built on a 13 V-J signature distinguished ophthalmopathy from stable hyperthyroidism, reaching around 88% sensitivity and around 82% specificity in cross-validation and 80%/75% in testing. In validation, progression to ophthalmopathy was predicted by the model with about 70% sensitivity and 72% to 80% specificity, a median of approximately 6.5 months before onset. Most expanded thyroid clonotypes (frequency above 0.001) were also found in blood, which suggests that blood repertoires may mirror thyroid immune responses. No statistical method was used to set the sample size in advance, and investigators knew the group allocation.

The sequence was obtained from a young woman with Graves' hyperthyroidism. Sequencing was performed on blood. This chain is built from TRBV19 and TRBJ2-1; the D segment could be TRBD1, given 6 matching bases. CDR3 reads: CASSIRGTFHEQFF. Here is the DNA: TGTGCCAGTAGTATCAGGGGAACTTTCCATGAGCAGTTCTTC.